This T cell receptor beta chain emerged from a study of regulatory T cells in long-lasting Graves disease. Study-wide background: The criterion for persistent Graves' disease was over 5 years of antithyroid drugs with positive TSH receptor antibodies.

Library construction for TCR beta used iRepertoire HTBI primers and Arm-PCR of CDR3 regions. Methods used by the authors: The identification of 62 TRBV and 11 to 15 TRBJ segments was made across samples. Using its own MiXCR run on the multiplex PCR reads, TCRdb lists one record per CDR3 protein. The V and J calls were not made by the authors but by TCRdb's processing. Here the sample spans some 430,000 distinct CDR3 sequences, roughly 21% being singletons. This clonotype occurred many times. Antigen unknown. CDR1 and CDR2 from the germline V gene are MNHEY and SVGAGI. The CDR3 is 16 residues long. The V gene lost 2 bases and the J gene lost 0 bases, with 11 bases spanning the gap. Indicated time point: persistent/refractory GD, antithyroid drugs over 5 years with positive TRAb. The TCR library was prepared using RNA isolated from PBMCs. Findings and caveats of the study: Persistent disease favored TRBV28, TRBJ1-2 and TRBJ2-5. TCR diversity was lower in persistent Graves' patients (versus newly diagnosed ones).

The sequencing here drew on peripheral blood mononuclear cells (PBMCs), taken when the disease was refractory, from a patient treated with antithyroid drugs. This receptor was obtained from a female donor with Graves disease. The chain employs TRBV6-5 and TRBJ1-5, with D unclear. CDR3 region: CASSYSGSYSNQPQHF. For the CDR3, the DNA is TGTGCCAGCAGTTACAGTGGAAGTTATAGCAATCAGCCCCAGCATTTT.